The 10 T cell receptor beta chains below all came from one sample that was sequenced in a study of cytomegalovirus exposure and HLA in healthy donors. Amplification used 60 Vbeta primers and 13 Jbeta primers. Only in-frame clones appear in the TCRdb table, and some are missing; sequencing was by immunoSEQ multiplex PCR. The sample contains about 130,000 clones, about 79% of which appear only once. The sample comprised PBMCs. The receptors were sampled from a woman between 18 and 29 years old in good health and CMV-seropositive.

The chain links TRBV2 to TRBJ1-4; 7 bases match TRBD1. The germline CDR1 and CDR2 sequences are SNHLY and FYNNEI. The V and J ends lost 7 bases and 6 bases, in that order; junction bases with no gene match: 11. The CDR3 has 15 amino acids. CDR3 protein: CASKSGVGGYEKLFF. CDR3 nucleotide sequence: TGTGCCAGCAAGAGTGGAGTAGGGGGCTATGAAAAACTGTTTTTT.

The CDR3 DNA follows: TGCGCCAGCAGCCAAGTAATAGGGGGGGAGTCCTACAATGAGCAGTTCTTC. Protein: CASSQVIGGESYNEQFF. The rearrangement links TRBV4-1 to TRBJ2-1; the D gene is possibly TRBD2 (7 bases). Germline V gene data show CDR1 as MGHRA and CDR2 as YSYEKL. V lost 1 base to trimming and J lost 1 base, with 14 bases between them. The CDR3 is made up of 17 amino acids.

The rearrangement joins TRBV9 to TRBJ2-3; 11 nucleotides line up with TRBD2. J was trimmed by 0 bases and V by 0 bases; bases with no gene match: 9. Germline V CDR1 and CDR2: SGDLS, YYNGEE. CDR3 size: 19 residues. CDR3 residues: CASSVVGTSGITSTDTQYF. DNA of the CDR3: TGTGCCAGCAGCGTAGTGGGGACTAGCGGAATAACGAGCACAGATACGCAGTATTTT.

The chain has TRBV7-9 and TRBJ1-2, with 7 positions matching TRBD1. The V and J ends lost 0 bases and 3 bases, in that order; junction bases with no gene match: 4. The CDR3 is 15 amino acids. Germline CDR1 reads SEHNR; CDR2 reads FQNEAQ (reference sequence). CDR3 DNA: TGTGCCAGCAGCTTAGCAGACAGGGTGGACTATGGCTACACCTTC. Its protein product is CASSLADRVDYGYTF. Drawing the rest from reference TRBV7-9 and TRBJ1-2, the complete variable domain is DTGVSQNPRHKITKRGQNVTFRCDPISEHNRLYWYRQTLGQGPEFLTYFQNEAQLEKSRLLSDRFSAERPKGSFSTLEIQRTEQGDSAMYLCASSLADRVDYGYTFGSGTRLTVV.

The chain carries TRBV9 and TRBJ2-7; no definite D call. Trimming removed 2 bases at V and 3 bases at J, with 12 bases between. Germline V gene sequence: CDR1 SGDLS, CDR2 YYNGEE. The CDR3 consists of 14 residues. In nucleotides, the CDR3 is TGTGCCAGCAGCGTTACGGGTGCAAACTACGAGCAGTACTTC. Amino acids: CASSVTGANYEQYF.

The chain carries TRBV10-3 and TRBJ2-2, with 12 nucleotides matching TRBD2. The trim removed 10 bases at V and 7 bases at J, leaving 13 bases unmatched. CDR3 size: 16 residues. Germline assignment: CDR1 ENHRY and CDR2 SYGVKD. The CDR3 DNA is TGTGCCACCGCCCCGGCTAGCGGGGGGGCCGTCGGGGAGCTGTTTTTT. This translates into CATAPASGGAVGELFF.

This chain joins TRBV15 and TRBJ2-5; possible D gene TRBD1, 7 bases. Germline CDR1 and CDR2: LNHNV and YYDKDF (reference sequence). The CDR3 runs 15 residues. The V end was cut by 6 bases, the J end by 5 bases, with 19 bases between. The CDR3 region has the DNA TGTGCCACCAGTGTGCAGGGGGGTGGTCGGGAGACCCAGTACTTC. Its translation is CATSVQGGGRETQYF. Looking up the rest from reference TRBV15 and TRBJ2-5 gives the full variable domain: DAMVIQNPRYQVTQFGKPVTLSCSQTLNHNVMYWYQQKSSQAPKLLFHYYDKDFNNEADTPDNFQSRRPNTSFCFLDIRSPGLGDTAMYLCATSVQGGGRETQYFGPGTRLLVL.

The rearrangement joins TRBV4-1 to TRBJ2-7; a possible D gene is TRBD1 (5 bases). Trimming took 1 base from V and 6 from J, leaving 7 bases between them. This CDR3 is 12 amino acids long. Germline values: CDR1 MGHRA, CDR2 YSYEKL. The chain's CDR3 is CASSQVTGEQYF. The CDR3 nucleotides are TGCGCCAGCAGCCAAGTAACAGGCGAGCAGTACTTC.

The chain carries TRBV29-1 and TRBJ1-2; D may be TRBD1 (6 bases). The CDR3 consists of 12 residues. Trimming pared 6 bases from V and 2 bases from J, leaving 10 bases between. Germline V gene lookup returns CDR1 SQVTM and CDR2 ANQGSEA. CDR3 in amino acids: CSVHQGNYGYTF. In DNA, the CDR3 is TGCAGCGTCCATCAGGGGAACTATGGCTACACCTTC.

The chain recombines TRBV19 with TRBJ1-6; D is unclear. The CDR3 has 14 residues. CDR1 is LNHDA and CDR2 is SQIVND in the germline V gene (reference sequence). The V and J ends lost 5 bases and 4 bases respectively, with 9 bases between them. CDR3 sequence: CASSQRGYNSPLHF. The CDR3 DNA reads as TGTGCCAGTAGTCAACGCGGGTATAATTCACCCCTCCACTTT.